These T cell receptor beta chains were read from a single sample in a study of Ad26.COV2.S vaccination and SARS-CoV-2 variants. Repertoires were generated with immunoSEQ multiplex PCR, while TCRdb's copy carries only in-frame clones and drops some. This sample carries 500,000 or so clones, around nine tenths of them seen once, and the ten largest clones take around 13%. This sample comprised peripheral blood, obtained in a trial of Ad26.COV2.S vaccine versus placebo. The receptor source for this set is a person aged 18-65 years who received the Ad26.COV2.S COVID-19 vaccine or a placebo. Each CDR3 is given with its conserved first and last residue. D genes are given only for firm matches. The size entry is marked missing in some rows and otherwise reads once, few, many or a size class.

NA	13	TRBV29-1	TRBJ2-5	TRBD2	TGCAGCGCAATAGCGGGAGTGGGAGAGACCCAGTACTTC	CSAIAGVGETQYF
NA	14	TRBV5-4	TRBJ2-7	TRBD2	TGTGCCAGCAGGCTAGCGGGAGGGCCGTACGAGCAGTACTTC	CASRLAGGPYEQYF
NA	14	TRBV28	TRBJ1-1	NA	TGTGCCAGCAGTTTGCGGCCGTCGAACACTGAAGCTTTCTTT	CASSLRPSNTEAFF
NA	15	TRBV3-1/TRBV3-2	TRBJ2-3	TRBD2	TGTGCCAGCAGCCAAAGCGGGAGGTTTGGAGATACGCAGTATTTT	CASSQSGRFGDTQYF
few	13	TRBV11-2	TRBJ1-1	NA	TGTGCCAGCAGCTTAAAGGGGAACACTGAAGCTTTCTTT	CASSLKGNTEAFF
NA	13	TRBV12-3/TRBV12-4	TRBJ2-7	NA	TGTGCCACCCGGGAACAGGGATCCTACGAGCAGTACTTC	CATREQGSYEQYF
NA	11	TRBV14	TRBJ2-7	NA	TGTGCCAGCAGCCAAGATTTCGAGCAGTACTTC	CASSQDFEQYF
NA	12	TRBV5-4	TRBJ2-1	NA	TGTGCCAGCAGCCCCGGACAGACGGAGCAGTTCTTC	CASSPGQTEQFF
NA	14	TRBV29-1	TRBJ2-2	NA	TGCAGCGTAACCGGTCCATTTTTTTCCGGGGAGCTGTTTTTT	CSVTGPFFSGELFF
once	15	TRBV5-1	TRBJ2-7	NA	TGCGCCAGCAGCTTGGACCCGGCTAGTTTCAACGAGCAGTACTTC	CASSLDPASFNEQYF
NA	10	TRBV21-1	TRBJ2-5	NA	TGTGCCAGCAGCAAAGAGACCCAGTACTTC	CASSKETQYF
NA	13	TRBV5-5	TRBJ1-2	NA	TGTGCCAGCAGCTTGGTCGGGGACTATGGCTACACCTTC	CASSLVGDYGYTF
NA	16	TRBV28	TRBJ1-5	NA	TGTGCCAGCAGTTTTAGGTGGCAGGGGAACCGACAGCCCCAGCATTTT	CASSFRWQGNRQPQHF
NA	11	TRBV18	TRBJ2-7	NA	TGTGCCAGCTCGACAACCTACGAGCAGTACTTC	CASSTTYEQYF
NA	17	TRBV6-2/TRBV6-3	TRBJ2-1	TRBD2	TGTGCCAGCAGCACCGCCCCGGGTAGCGGGAGAGTAAATGAGCAGTTCTTC	CASSTAPGSGRVNEQFF
NA	15	TRBV28	TRBJ2-5	TRBD2	TGTGCCAGCAGTGGGGGACTAGCGGGAGGAGAGACCCAGTACTTC	CASSGGLAGGETQYF
NA	15	TRBV4-3	TRBJ2-1	TRBD1	TGCGCCAGCAGCCAGGGACAGGGGGCATACAATGAGCAGTTCTTC	CASSQGQGAYNEQFF
NA	17	TRBV3-1/TRBV3-2	TRBJ2-1	TRBD2	TGTGCCAGCAGCGACTTAGCGGGACTAGGGTCCTACAATGAGCAGTTCTTC	CASSDLAGLGSYNEQFF
NA	13	TRBV7-2	TRBJ1-2	NA	TGTGCCAGCAGCTCCCCGACGGAAGGTGGCTACACCTTC	CASSSPTEGGYTF
NA	13	TRBV2	TRBJ2-2	TRBD2	TGTGCCAGCAGCGGGCGGGAGGTCGGGGAGCTGTTTTTT	CASSGREVGELFF
NA	13	TRBV7-6	TRBJ2-3	NA	TGTGCCAGCAGCTTCTACGGGGCAGATACGCAGTATTTT	CASSFYGADTQYF
NA	13	TRBV19	TRBJ1-1	NA	TGTGCCAGTAGTAGGGTACCGAACACTGAAGCTTTCTTT	CASSRVPNTEAFF
NA	12	TRBV29-1	TRBJ1-1	TRBD1	TGCAGCTGGGGACAGCCGAACACTGAAGCTTTCTTT	CSWGQPNTEAFF
NA	13	TRBV19	TRBJ2-7	NA	TGTGCCAGTAGTCTGGGGATCTCCTACGAGCAGTACTTC	CASSLGISYEQYF
NA	14	TRBV7-2	TRBJ2-1	NA	TGTGCCAGCAGCTTAGCCCCCTCTAGCCGGGAGCAGTTCTTC	CASSLAPSSREQFF
NA	14	TRBV19	TRBJ1-6	NA	TGTGCCAGTGCCCAGGGGTCCTATAATTCACCCCTCCACTTT	CASAQGSYNSPLHF
NA	14	TRBV19	TRBJ2-7	NA	TGTGCCAGTAGCGCACAGCCTGGTCTAGGCGAGCAGTACTTC	CASSAQPGLGEQYF
NA	14	TRBV6-2/TRBV6-3	TRBJ1-2	NA	TGTGCCAGCAGTCTCATCCGGGACGCAGGTGGCTACACCTTC	CASSLIRDAGGYTF
NA	12	TRBV5-4	TRBJ2-7	NA	TGTGCCAGCAGCTTGGTCGGATCCGAGCAGTACTTC	CASSLVGSEQYF
NA	15	TRBV7-3	TRBJ1-2	NA	TGTGCCAGCAGCCCCCGGGGGGGCGCCAACTATGGCTACACCTTC	CASSPRGGANYGYTF
NA	14	TRBV7-3	TRBJ2-2	TRBD2	TGTGCCAGCAGCTTAGGGACTAAGATCGGGGAGCTGTTTTTT	CASSLGTKIGELFF
NA	14	TRBV6-2/TRBV6-3	TRBJ1-1	NA	TGTGCCAGCAGTCACCCACCCGGATGGACTGAAGCTTTCTTT	CASSHPPGWTEAFF
NA	13	TRBV29-1	TRBJ2-7	TRBD1	TGCAGCGTTGTGGCGCAGGACAGGTACGAGCAGTACTTC	CSVVAQDRYEQYF
once	14	TRBV19	TRBJ1-4	TRBD1	TGTGCCAGTAACCTACAGGGGGTAGGTGAAAAACTGTTTTTT	CASNLQGVGEKLFF
NA	16	TRBV7-2	TRBJ2-1	NA	TGTGCCAGCAGCCCCAGAGGGGGTTTTTCCTACAATGAGCAGTTCTTC	CASSPRGGFSYNEQFF
NA	16	TRBV5-1	TRBJ2-1	TRBD2	TGCGCCAGCAGCGGAGGAGCGGGAGGGACCTACAATGAGCAGTTCTTC	CASSGGAGGTYNEQFF
NA	17	TRBV7-2	TRBJ2-3	TRBD2	TGTGCCAGCAGCTCCGGACTAGCGGGAGAAAGGGCAGATACGCAGTATTTT	CASSSGLAGERADTQYF
NA	16	TRBV15	TRBJ2-7	NA	TGTGCCACCAGCAGAGGGGGGGTAGGAAGTAGCTACGAGCAGTACTTC	CATSRGGVGSSYEQYF
NA	18	TRBV7-2	TRBJ1-2	NA	TGTGCCAGCAGCTTAGGCCCCTTGTCCCCCGGCGGGAGTTGGGGCTACACCTTC	CASSLGPLSPGGSWGYTF
NA	15	TRBV7-8	TRBJ2-3	TRBD2	TGTGCCAGCAGCTTTTCTAGCGGGAGCACAGATACGCAGTATTTT	CASSFSSGSTDTQYF
NA	13	TRBV30	TRBJ2-3	NA	TGTGCCTGGGGGGCCGGGGCCCCAGATACGCAGTATTTT	CAWGAGAPDTQYF
NA	14	TRBV19	TRBJ2-3	TRBD2	TGTGCCAGCTTAAGCGGGAGGGCGACAGATACGCAGTATTTT	CASLSGRATDTQYF
NA	16	TRBV28	TRBJ2-1	NA	TGTGCCAGCAACCCACCGGGCAGGGAGACCTACAATGAGCAGTTCTTC	CASNPPGRETYNEQFF